The text below deals with one T cell receptor (beta chain). This sample is part of a study of blood T cell repertoires in COVID-19. Assay: immunoSEQ multiplex PCR; the TCRdb copy retains only in-frame clones and omits some. Among fewer than 250,000 clones, 75% to 85% were seen once, and the ten largest hold 6% to 7.5%. CDR3 length: 14 amino acids. Germline trimming cut 5 bases from V and 3 bases from J; bases unmatched to any gene: 5. Per germline, CDR1 KGHSH and CDR2 LQKENI. Sequenced input: PBMCs or T cells enriched from blood (not recorded which). The TCR sequence derives from a woman in her 40s with acute COVID-19. The chain carries TRBV18 and TRBJ1-2; 8 bases map to TRBD1. The CDR3 is CASSDGQGHYGYTF. CDR3 coding DNA: TGTGCCAGCTCAGATGGACAGGGCCACTATGGCTACACCTTC.